This TCR beta chain was identified during a study of blood T cell repertoires in COVID-19. For the study at large: Some COVID-19 samples were acute and others convalescent; all came from the United States, Italy and Spain. Sources were T cells, B-cell-depleted T cells, or PBMCs; the material itself was cDNA or gDNA.

In the original analysis: From reference gene primer amplification, estimates of nucleated cell counts were derived. Repertoires were generated with immunoSEQ multiplex PCR, while TCRdb's copy carries only in-frame clones and drops some. For V, J and clone size, that table is used; D and trimming come from the DNA. Of about 43,000 clones detected, roughly 87% appear once; the ten largest clones hold 15%. Germline lookup yields CDR1 SEHNR and CDR2 FQNEAQ (reference sequence). Unmatched junction bases numbered 5, after V lost 3 bases and J lost 3 bases. This CDR3 region has 15 residues. The specimen was peripheral blood. The TCR originated in a man in his sixties with active COVID-19. This chain links TRBV7-9 with TRBJ2-7, with 10 bases lining up with TRBD1. The CDR3: CASSFPGQGYYEQYF. CDR3 bases: TGTGCCAGCAGCTTTCCGGGACAGGGGTACTACGAGCAGTACTTC.